A selection of T cell receptor beta chains follows, all from one sample in a study of persistence of HIV-infected CD4 T cells. These receptors' targets are unknown. Profiled with immunoSEQ multiplex PCR; TCRdb holds only in-frame clones, not every one. The sample lists about 36,000 clones; approximately 87% were seen once. This material consisted of cultured CD4+ T cells from PBMCs, taken from a patient who received antiretroviral therapy. The source of these receptors is an adult with HIV. The donor label of this sample is uncertain. Both conserved end residues are part of each CDR3. A D gene is named only where the DNA matches it firmly. Clone size is not always given. Where it is, it says once, few, many or a class for expanded clones.

J gene | CDR3 length | V gene | D gene | clone size | CDR3 DNA | CDR3 protein
TRBJ2-6 | 15 | TRBV6-5 | NA | NA | TGTGCCAGCAACGGGGGCTTTTCTGGGGCCAACGTCCTGACTTTC | CASNGGFSGANVLTF
TRBJ1-6 | 15 | TRBV7-6 | TRBD1 | NA | TGTGCCAGCAGCAATGGGACAGGGGGAATTTCACCCCTCCACTTT | CASSNGTGGISPLHF
TRBJ1-6 | 15 | TRBV6-5 | TRBD1 | NA | TGTGCGGTAAAGGACAGGAGCTCCTATAATTCACCCCTCCACTTT | CAVKDRSSYNSPLHF
TRBJ1-1 | 13 | TRBV11-3 | NA | NA | TGTGCCAGCAGTGGAACAAGGGGCACTGAAGCTTTCTTT | CASSGTRGTEAFF
TRBJ2-3 | 12 | TRBV6-5 | NA | NA | TGTGCCTCCGCGGGTAGCACAGATACGCAGTATTTT | CASAGSTDTQYF
TRBJ2-7 | 13 | TRBV18 | TRBD1 | NA | TGTGCCAGCTCACCGCAGGGGGTCTACGAGCAGTACTTC | CASSPQGVYEQYF
TRBJ2-7 | 14 | TRBV18 | TRBD1 | NA | TGTGCCAGCTCACCCAAGACAGGGGGCGGCGAGCAGTACTTC | CASSPKTGGGEQYF
TRBJ2-6 | 17 | TRBV19 | TRBD1 | NA | TGTGCCAGTAGTATGAAGGGGGCGGGCGTTGGGGCCAACGTCCTGACTTTC | CASSMKGAGVGANVLTF
TRBJ2-2 | 16 | TRBV5-1 | NA | NA | TGCGCCAGCATACTACGGGGCGTCGCGAACACCGGGGAGCTGTTTTTT | CASILRGVANTGELFF
TRBJ1-3 | 14 | TRBV6-5 | NA | NA | TGTGCCAGCACCCCGGGCCTAATGGGAAACACCATATATTTT | CASTPGLMGNTIYF
TRBJ2-1 | 15 | TRBV19 | NA | NA | TGTGCCAGTAGTATAGGGGTAGGGTCCTACAATGAGCAGTTCTTC | CASSIGVGSYNEQFF
TRBJ2-3 | 14 | TRBV6-5 | NA | NA | TGTGCCAGCAGTCTAACAGAGGACACAGATACGCAGTATTTT | CASSLTEDTDTQYF
TRBJ2-3 | 15 | TRBV9 | TRBD2 | once | TGTGCCAGCAGCCCACCGGGACTAGCCAGTCTCACGCAGTATTTT | CASSPPGLASLTQYF
TRBJ1-1 | 15 | TRBV19 | NA | NA | TGTGCCAGTATGCGTGAGAGAACGATGAACACTGAAGCTTTCTTT | CASMRERTMNTEAFF
TRBJ2-7 | 14 | TRBV28 | NA | NA | TGTGCCAGCAGCGACGGGGTGGGTGCCTACGAGCAGTACTTC | CASSDGVGAYEQYF
TRBJ1-1 | 15 | TRBV7-9 | TRBD1 | NA | TGTGCCAGCAGCTCGACGCCGGGACAGAAGCCTGAAGCTTTCTTT | CASSSTPGQKPEAFF
TRBJ1-1 | 15 | TRBV29-1 | TRBD1 | NA | TGCAGCGTTTGGCCTTCGGGACAGCCGAACACTGAAGCTTTCTTT | CSVWPSGQPNTEAFF
TRBJ1-5 | 13 | TRBV10-3 | NA | NA | TGTGCCATCAGTGAGATAAATGGTCAGCCCCAGCATTTT | CAISEINGQPQHF
TRBJ2-7 | 12 | TRBV27 | TRBD1 | NA | TGTGCCAGCAGGGACAGGGGGTACGAGCAGTACTTC | CASRDRGYEQYF
TRBJ2-2 | 15 | TRBV18 | NA | once | TGTGCCAGCTCACCCTCGGGGACGAACACCGGGGAGCTGTTTTTT | CASSPSGTNTGELFF
TRBJ2-2 | 13 | TRBV6-5 | NA | NA | TGTGCCAGCAAATTGACCCGGGGAGGGGAGCTGTTTTTT | CASKLTRGGELFF
TRBJ2-7 | 14 | TRBV6-1 | NA | NA | TGTGCCAGCAGCCGGACTACCGTGGGGTACGAGCAGTACTTC | CASSRTTVGYEQYF
TRBJ2-5 | 14 | TRBV7-6 | NA | NA | TGTGCCAGCAGCCAAACTAGCCCGGGAGAGACCCAGTACTTC | CASSQTSPGETQYF
TRBJ1-5 | 13 | TRBV7-9 | NA | NA | TGTGCCAGCAGCTTAGACCCGAATCAGCCCCAGCATTTT | CASSLDPNQPQHF
TRBJ1-2 | 12 | TRBV20-1 | NA | NA | TGCAGTGCTAGTAGGCAGGGCTATGGCTACACCTTC | CSASRQGYGYTF
TRBJ2-7 | 13 | TRBV14 | NA | NA | TGTGCCAGCAGCCAAGGACCTTCGACCGAGCAGTACTTC | CASSQGPSTEQYF
TRBJ2-2 | 15 | TRBV7-2 | NA | NA | TGTGCCAGCAGCTTAGAATCAGGGGCCGCCGGGGAGCTGTTTTTT | CASSLESGAAGELFF
TRBJ2-5 | 18 | TRBV5-1 | TRBD2 | NA | TGCGCCAGCAGACAAAGTCCTAGCGGGGGGGCCGTCCAAGAGACCCAGTACTTC | CASRQSPSGGAVQETQYF
TRBJ2-7 | 17 | TRBV7-9 | TRBD1 | NA | TGTGCCAGCAGCTCGACGGATCCGGGACAGAAATCCTACGAGCAGTACTTC | CASSSTDPGQKSYEQYF